This T cell receptor (beta chain) is from a study of regulatory and conventional T cells in RAG deficiency (dated by TCRdb to 2016 to 2017). Study-wide context: High-throughput TCR beta sequencing was used to compare the repertoire diversity and composition of Treg, conventional CD4+ and CD8+ T cells between RAG-deficient patients and healthy controls.

Library method: the immunoSEQ multiplex PCR assay. Rearranged TCR beta chain products were amplified from the genomic DNA of sorted T-cell subsets and were then sequenced. The authors processed their data as follows. Repertoire diversity of productive TCR beta rearrangements was quantified using Shannon entropy and Simpson indices. To gauge clonal expansion, the frequencies of the 100 most abundant productive TCR beta clonotypes among total reads were added together. The TRB repertoires were scored with a self-reactivity index that is based on amino acid usage at CDR3beta positions 6 and 7. Two-way ANOVA was applied to the repertoire analyses, whereas Student t or Mann-Whitney tests were applied to the flow cytometric analyses. TCRdb took over this immuneACCESS table, retaining in-frame rearrangements with V and J assigned. Such tables are incomplete; in checked studies, under half of the missing clones stem from an unresolved V gene, and the remainder is unexplained. V and J calls and clone size are copied from that table; D and trimming were computed from the DNA. The sample records tens of thousands of clones, over 90% of which are singletons. Over 0.15% of the sample is taken by the ten largest.

Before genomic DNA extraction, conventional CD4+ T cells were isolated from blood as CD25-low CD127-high cells. About 8 healthy control donors were used as the comparison group for repertoire analyses. The CDR3 goes from the cysteine to the phenylalanine over 14 residues. Just CDR3 DNA is preserved here, 42 bases in frame from base 1. After removal of 5 bases from V and 1 base from J, the junction retains 4 bases not matched to a gene. Looking up the germline V gene yields CDR1 SGHTA and CDR2 FQGTGA. To note about this clone: This receptor's antigen is unknown. No base quality values were provided; no much bigger clone lies one nucleotide off.

Here is what the overall study found, with its caveats: Rather than being bona fide Treg cells, the sorted CD25-high CD127-low cells in Omenn syndrome patients may represent peripherally activated cells. For some subjects, some analyses of T-cell subsets were not performed. Compared with control T-cell subpopulations, the RAG-deficient patients had markedly lower Shannon entropy and higher Simpson indices. In Omenn syndrome and CID/AS patients compared with controls, around 93-fold fewer unique TCR beta sequences were detected from Treg cells, versus 7.5 to 10-fold fewer for other subsets. All patient T-cell subsets had shorter CDR3 lengths; Omenn syndrome patients showed >80% Treg-Tconv repertoire overlap at nucleotide and amino acid level.

The same specimen was also included in a second study, on regulatory T cells. From that second study: In the multiplex PCR, 52 forward TRBV primers and 13 reverse TRBJ primers were used, and assay-based and computational corrections were applied for amplification bias. Restricted unique TRB V-J pairs and skewed V and J gene usage were observed in patient repertoires, most markedly in regulatory T cells. The study compared T-cell receptor beta repertoires of sorted regulatory, conventional CD4+ and CD8+ T cells in CD3G-deficient patients with those in healthy controls. Peripheral blood mononuclear cells were isolated by Ficoll density separation. Rearranged TRB loci were amplified from genomic DNA by multiplex PCR within the immunoSEQ assay. Sequencing of the TRB amplicons was done on an Illumina HiSeq platform. Raw sequences were error-filtered and aligned to reference gene sequences by custom algorithms and were subsequently analyzed with the immunoSEQ online tools. Frequencies of productive and nonproductive TRB rearrangements were assessed among unique sequences as well as among total sequences. Prism software was used to run t tests, Mann-Whitney tests or two-way ANOVA for comparisons between groups.

The TCR sequence derives from a human donor in good health. Sequenced input: CD25- CD4+ T cells sorted from blood. The chain links TRBV7-3 with TRBJ1-1, with 7 central nucleotides matching TRBD1. CDR3 reads: CASSPDRENTEAFF. At the DNA level, the sequence is TGTGCCAGCAGCCCAGACAGGGAGAACACTGAAGCTTTCTTT.